One sample yielded the 8 T cell receptor beta chains listed below, sequenced in a study of CD8+ T cells in alopecia areata. Regarding treatment: oral pan-JAK inhibitor, 5-10 mg twice daily. Isolated RNA was reverse transcribed into cDNA used as the sequencing template. This table comes from immunoSEQ multiplex PCR, and its TCRdb copy is limited to in-frame clones, with some not included. The sample holds roughly 190,000 clones, 60% seen once. The sample in question was CD4+ T cells sorted from blood, obtained at week 24, from a patient treated with tofacitinib. These TCRs come from a human donor with alopecia areata.

The table lists this clone with a few counts. The chain joins TRBV30 to TRBJ1-6; D ambiguous. Germline V gene data show CDR1 as GTSNPN and CDR2 as SVGIG (reference sequence). Trimming removed 2 bases at V and 5 bases at J, with 7 bases between. The CDR3 has 13 residues. CDR3 nucleotide sequence: TGTGCCTGGAGTTCGGGAGATAATTCACCCCTCCACTTT. It codes for CAWSSGDNSPLHF. The variable domain in full, with the rest retrieved from reference TRBV30 and TRBJ1-6, is SQTIHQWPATLVQPVGSPLSLECTVEGTSNPNLYWYRQAAGRGLQLLFYSVGIGQISSEVPQNLSASRPQDRQFILSSKKLLLSDSGFYLCAWSSGDNSPLHFGNGTRLTVT.

This clone appeared a few times. This chain uses TRBV11-3 with TRBJ2-1; 8 nucleotides match TRBD2. V was clipped by 6 bases and J by 6 bases; unmatched bases: 13. The CDR3 length is 16 residues. Germline V gene data show CDR1 as SGHNT and CDR2 as YENEEA. CDR3 loop: CASRNSRGGRFNEQFF. DNA of the CDR3: TGTGCCAGCAGAAATTCTCGGGGGGGCCGTTTCAATGAGCAGTTCTTC.

This chain joins TRBV4-3 and TRBJ1-1; TRBD1 might be the D (6 bases). The CDR3 is 14 residues long. V was pared by 0 bases and J by 7 bases, with 12 bases between. Germline loops: CDR1 LGHNA, CDR2 YSLEER. DNA for the CDR3: TGCGCCAGCAGCCAAGAAGGGCAGGGGATTGAAGCTTTCTTT. It yields the protein CASSQEGQGIEAFF.

The chain links TRBV27 to TRBJ1-5; D call uncertain. Trimming stripped 3 bases from V and 2 bases from J, with 11 bases between. The CDR3 spans 15 residues. CDR1 is MNHEY and CDR2 is SMNVEV in the germline V gene (reference sequence). CDR3 sequence reads: CASSFDGTRNQPQHF. The DNA for the CDR3 is TGTGCCAGCAGTTTTGATGGTACCCGCAATCAGCCCCAGCATTTT.

Only a few counts were recorded for this clone. The chain carries TRBV10-3 and TRBJ2-5; no definite D call. Germline assignment: CDR1 ENHRY and CDR2 SYGVKD. The CDR3 is made up of 13 amino acids. Trimming took 4 bases from V and 1 from J, leaving 7 bases between them. The CDR3 loop is CAISVNGQETQYF. CDR3 coding DNA: TGTGCCATCAGTGTTAACGGCCAAGAGACCCAGTACTTC.

The CDR3 protein is CASSEGTRPYEQYF. The CDR3 nucleotides are TGTGCCAGCAGTGAAGGGACCCGACCCTACGAGCAGTACTTC. V is TRBV2 and J is TRBJ2-7; D not resolved. V dropped 1 base and J dropped 2 bases, with 9 bases sitting between them. The CDR3 runs to 14 residues. Germline V gene sequence: CDR1 SNHLY, CDR2 FYNNEI.

The J gene is TRBJ2-2, the V gene TRBV27; 8 bases are shared with TRBD1. Germline assignment: CDR1 MNHEY and CDR2 SMNVEV (reference sequence). This CDR3 comprises 14 residues. Unmatched junction bases numbered 5, after V lost 7 bases and J lost 4 bases. The CDR3 bases are TGTGCCAGCAAAGGACAGGGAGCCACCGGGGAGCTGTTTTTT. Translation gives CASKGQGATGELFF.

The chain uses TRBV6-5 and TRBJ2-7, with 9 bases lining up with TRBD1. Germline V gene lookup returns CDR1 MNHEY and CDR2 SVGAGI. J was trimmed by 2 bases and V by 6 bases; bases with no gene match: 5. This CDR3 has 14 amino acids. In DNA form, the CDR3 reads TGTGCCAGCAGATCCGGGACAGGGCCCTACGAGCAGTACTTC. Translating gives CASRSGTGPYEQYF.